This passage covers 28 T cell receptor beta chains from one sample sequenced in a study of cytomegalovirus exposure and HLA in healthy donors. PCR involved 60 Vbeta and 13 Jbeta primers. The data were produced by immunoSEQ multiplex PCR, yet TCRdb's version contains in-frame clones alone and is incomplete. This sample yields some 210,000 clones, of which about nine tenths are seen a single time; 1.3% belongs to the top ten. Sequencing input: PBMCs. The receptors were gathered from a man in his thirties or forties in good health and CMV-seronegative.

A note on this clone: This specimen includes other DNA sequences encoding the same CDR3. The chain recombines TRBV4-1 with TRBJ2-1, with 9 bases aligning to TRBD2. CDR3 size: 17 residues. V trimming: 5 bases; J trimming: 6 bases; junction bases outside the gene matches: 14. Looked up from germline, CDR1 is MGHRA and CDR2 is YSYEKL. As DNA, the CDR3 is TGCGCCAGCAGCTGGGGATTAGCGGGAGTGATGGTCAATGAGCAGTTCTTC. The encoded protein is CASSWGLAGVMVNEQFF.

The genes are TRBV7-9 and TRBJ2-5; D is undetermined. The CDR3 totals 13 residues. Germline-derived CDR1 and CDR2 are SEHNR and FQNEAQ (reference sequence). Deletions cut 1 base from V and 0 bases from J, with 3 bases between. CDR3 nucleotides: TGTGCCAGCAGCTTAGTCAACCAAGAGACCCAGTACTTC. Amino acid sequence: CASSLVNQETQYF.

This chain connects TRBV7-9 to TRBJ1-2, with a possible D match to TRBD1 (5 bases). The CDR3 consists of 13 residues. Germline V CDR1 and CDR2: SEHNR, FQNEAQ (reference sequence). Trimming left V 1 base short and J 4 bases short, with 7 bases between. The chain's CDR3 is CASSLGQIYGYTF. The CDR3 DNA reads TGTGCCAGCAGCTTAGGACAGATCTATGGCTACACCTTC.

The chain joins TRBV18 to TRBJ2-2; the D gene is possibly TRBD1 (6 bases). The CDR3 loop spans 15 amino acids. CDR1 KGHSH and CDR2 LQKENI come from the germline V gene. V shed 5 bases and J shed 3 bases, with 13 bases lying between them. CDR3 residues: CASSSSRGHTGELFF. In DNA form, the CDR3 reads TGTGCCAGCTCATCCTCCAGGGGCCACACCGGGGAGCTGTTTTTT. Full variable domain (remainder filled in from reference TRBV18 and TRBJ2-2): NAGVMQNPRHLVRRRGQEARLRCSPMKGHSHVYWYRQLPEEGLKFMVYLQKENIIDESGMPKERFSAEFPKEGPSILRIQQVVRGDSAAYFCASSSSRGHTGELFFGEGSRLTVL.

The rearrangement links TRBV28 to TRBJ1-2, with D possibly TRBD1 on 5 matching bases. CDR3 length: 13 amino acids. The germline CDR1 and CDR2 sequences are MDHEN and SYDVKM. V was trimmed by 3 bases and J by 5 bases, leaving 10 bases between them. CDR3 in DNA: TGTGCCAGCAGTTTTTCTGACAGTTATGGCTACACCTTC. It translates to CASSFSDSYGYTF.

The chain is built from TRBV5-1 and TRBJ2-7; D might be TRBD1 (5 bases). Trimming took 0 bases from V and 5 from J, leaving 15 bases between them. The CDR3 contains 15 residues. The V gene's germline CDR1 is SGHRS and CDR2 YFSETQ. The CDR3 coding sequence is TGCGCCAGCAGCTTGGAAAGAGACAGCCCCCACGAGCAGTACTTC. The encoded protein is CASSLERDSPHEQYF. Filled out from reference TRBV5-1 and TRBJ2-7, the complete variable domain reads KAGVTQTPRYLIKTRGQQVTLSCSPISGHRSVSWYQQTPGQGLQFLFEYFSETQRNKGNFPGRFSGRQFSNSRSEMNVSTLELGDSALYLCASSLERDSPHEQYFGPGTRLTVT.

This clone was counted once. J is TRBJ2-5 and V is TRBV28; tentative D call: TRBD2 (6 bases). The V gene's germline CDR1 is MDHEN and CDR2 SYDVKM. V lost 6 bases and J lost 5, with 13 bases in between. The CDR3 extends over 13 amino acids. The CDR3 nucleotides are TGTGCCAGCAGCCCCCCCGCGGGGGAGACCCAGTACTTC. Its translation: CASSPPAGETQYF. Using reference TRBV28 and TRBJ2-5 for the parts outside the CDR3, the full variable domain is DVKVTQSSRYLVKRTGEKVFLECVQDMDHENMFWYRQDPGLGLRLIYFSYDVKMKEKGDIPEGYSVSREKKERFSLILESASTNQTSMYLCASSPPAGETQYFGPGTRLLVL.

The J gene is TRBJ2-1, the V gene TRBV29-1; 7 bases map to TRBD1. Looked up from germline, CDR1 is SQVTM and CDR2 is ANQGSEA. The CDR3 extends over 13 amino acids. Trimming removed 4 bases from V and 5 bases from J; junction bases left unmatched: 5. CDR3 sequence (DNA): TGCAGCGTTGCGGAGACAGGGCACAATGAGCAGTTCTTC. Translated, it gives CSVAETGHNEQFF.

The chain couples TRBV7-8 to TRBJ2-7, with 12 bases identical to TRBD1. The CDR3 length is 14 residues. CDR1 is SGHVS and CDR2 is FQNEAQ in the germline V gene. Trimming cost V 4 bases and J 5 bases; bases outside gene matches: 3. In DNA form, the CDR3 reads TGTGCCAGCAGCTGGGGGACAGGGGGCGACGAGCAGTACTTC. Its protein product is CASSWGTGGDEQYF. Full variable domain (missing parts from reference TRBV7-8 and TRBJ2-7): GAGVSQSPRYKVAKRGQDVALRCDPISGHVSLFWYQQALGQGPEFLTYFQNEAQLDKSGLPSDRFFAERPEGSVSTLKIQRTQQEDSAVYLCASSWGTGGDEQYFGPGTRLTVT.

CDR3 sequence (DNA): TGTGCCAGCAGCTTAAGGGAGCTAGGGACCCAGTACTTC. Protein sequence: CASSLRELGTQYF. V gene TRBV7-9 combines with J gene TRBJ2-5, with D perhaps matching TRBD2 (5 bases). The CDR3 sequence is 13 residues long. V was trimmed by 2 bases and J by 7 bases, leaving 11 bases between them. The germline CDR1 and CDR2 sequences are SEHNR and FQNEAQ (reference sequence).

CDR3 DNA sequence: TGTGCCAGCAGTTTAGTGGTAAGGGGCTATGGCTACACCTTC. Encoded protein: CASSLVVRGYGYTF. The V gene is TRBV28, the J gene TRBJ1-2; tentative D call: TRBD1 (5 bases). Trimming took 2 bases from V and 4 from J, leaving 11 bases between them. The CDR3 extends over 14 amino acids. The germline V gene encodes CDR1 MDHEN and CDR2 SYDVKM.

This chain joins TRBV7-2 and TRBJ2-7, with 9 nucleotides matching TRBD2. V lost 1 base and J lost 3; bases outside the gene matches: 7. Germline CDR1 reads SGHTA; CDR2 reads FQGNSA. The length of the CDR3 is 16 residues. This CDR3 reads CASSLVSGGPYYEQYF. The CDR3 coding sequence is TGTGCCAGCAGCTTAGTCAGCGGGGGGCCGTACTACGAGCAGTACTTC.

The genes are TRBV28 and TRBJ2-3; 9 nucleotides align to TRBD1. The length of the CDR3 is 15 residues. The junction had 7 bases not matched to a gene; V was cut back by 4 bases and J by 5 bases. The germline CDR1 and CDR2 sequences are MDHEN and SYDVKM. The DNA of the CDR3 is TGTGCCAGCAGTTCCAGGACAGGGGTTGTAGATACGCAGTATTTT. Translation: CASSSRTGVVDTQYF.

Concerning this clone: An end of the junction does not agree with germline; a read error may underlie this. This sequence joins TRBV18 and TRBJ2-4; TRBD1 matches at 9 bases. This CDR3 is built from 17 residues. Germline loops: CDR1 KGHSH, CDR2 LQKENI. The CDR3 reads CASSPGQGRLAKNSQYF. In DNA, the CDR3 is TGTGCCAGCTCACCAGGACAGGGGCGGTTGGCCAAAAACAGTCAGTACTTC. The entire variable domain, with the rest obtained from reference TRBV18 and TRBJ2-4, is as follows: NAGVMQNPRHLVRRRGQEARLRCSPMKGHSHVYWYRQLPEEGLKFMVYLQKENIIDESGMPKERFSAEFPKEGPSILRIQQVVRGDSAAYFCASSPGQGRLAKNSQYFGAGTRLSVL.

The rearrangement links TRBV2 to TRBJ2-7; 8 bases match TRBD1. With V trimmed by 4 bases and J by 4 bases, 12 bases remained unmatched. Germline V CDR1 and CDR2: SNHLY, FYNNEI. The CDR3 is 16 residues long. In DNA form, the CDR3 reads TGTGCCAGCAGTGGGCTCCGGGACAGGCGACTTTACGAGCAGTACTTC. Its protein product is CASSGLRDRRLYEQYF.

The genes are TRBV29-1 and TRBJ1-1; 10 positions agree with TRBD1. The CDR3 extends over 13 amino acids. With V trimmed by 6 bases and J by 5 bases, 6 bases remained unmatched. In germline, CDR1 is SQVTM, CDR2 ANQGSEA. The CDR3 loop is CSVRTGGNTEAFF. The CDR3 bases are TGCAGCGTGAGGACAGGGGGTAATACTGAAGCTTTCTTT.

V and J are TRBV5-6 and TRBJ2-3; 7 nucleotides agree with TRBD2. The V gene's germline CDR1 is SGHDT and CDR2 YYEEEE. This CDR3 spans 18 amino acids. The ends lost 4 bases at V and 6 bases at J; junction bases unmatched: 20. Here the CDR3 reads CASSPVGRWEGTSDTQYF. CDR3 DNA sequence: TGTGCCAGCAGCCCGGTGGGGAGGTGGGAGGGAACCTCGGATACGCAGTATTTT.

The gene calls are TRBV15 and TRBJ2-6; D gene ambiguous. This CDR3 has 16 residues. CDR1 and CDR2 (germline): LNHNV, YYDKDF (reference sequence). V dropped 1 base and J dropped 2 bases, with 9 bases sitting between them. The CDR3 DNA follows: TGTGCCACCAGCAGAGCGTCAGGCGCTGGGGCCAACGTCCTGACTTTC. Translation: CATSRASGAGANVLTF. Using reference TRBV15 and TRBJ2-6 for the parts outside the CDR3, the full variable domain is DAMVIQNPRYQVTQFGKPVTLSCSQTLNHNVMYWYQQKSSQAPKLLFHYYDKDFNNEADTPDNFQSRRPNTSFCFLDIRSPGLGDTAMYLCATSRASGAGANVLTFGAGSRLTVL.

V is TRBV5-1 and J is TRBJ2-7, with TRBD2 matching over 7 bases. Germline V CDR1 and CDR2: SGHRS, YFSETQ. The CDR3 sequence is 15 residues long. Trimming took 3 bases from V and 2 from J; bases not matched to a gene: 8. The CDR3 DNA reads TGCGCCAGCAGCTGGGGGGGGTGGCAAACCTACGAGCAGTACTTC. Protein product: CASSWGGWQTYEQYF.

This rearrangement joins TRBV19 to TRBJ2-7, with 9 nucleotides matching TRBD1. Per germline, CDR1 LNHDA and CDR2 SQIVND (reference sequence). The CDR3 has 15 residues. V lost 3 bases, J lost 0 bases, and 3 bases stayed unmatched. CDR3 DNA sequence: TGTGCCAGTAGTATGGTGACAGGGGGCTCCTACGAGCAGTACTTC. Translated, it gives CASSMVTGGSYEQYF.

The rearrangement links TRBV2 to TRBJ2-7; 9 bases are shared with TRBD2. Germline assignment: CDR1 SNHLY and CDR2 FYNNEI. The CDR3 is made up of 13 amino acids. J was trimmed by 2 bases and V by 7 bases; bases with no gene match: 3. CDR3 nucleotide sequence: TGTGCCAGCAACGGCGGGAGGGCCTACGAGCAGTACTTC. This codes for CASNGGRAYEQYF.

This clone was counted only a few times. V usage is TRBV28 and J usage is TRBJ1-1; D may be TRBD1 (5 bases). The CDR3 is made up of 13 amino acids. Trimming removed 3 bases from V and 6 bases from J, with 11 bases in between. The V gene's germline CDR1 is MDHEN and CDR2 SYDVKM. As DNA, the CDR3 is TGTGCCAGCAGTTTTGGGGGGGGAGCTGAAGCTTTCTTT. Its translation is CASSFGGGAEAFF.

The chain links TRBV7-9 to TRBJ2-3, with 12 bases lining up with TRBD2. The CDR3 length is 16 residues. J was trimmed by 5 bases and V by 2 bases; bases with no gene match: 5. Germline values: CDR1 SEHNR, CDR2 FQNEAQ (reference sequence). The DNA for the CDR3 is TGTGCCAGCAGCTTACTAGCGGGGGGGCCTGTAGATACGCAGTATTTT. Translated: CASSLLAGGPVDTQYF.

V usage is TRBV28 and J usage is TRBJ2-7; 8 bases align to TRBD1. Unmatched junction bases numbered 5, after V lost 3 bases and J lost 4 bases. The CDR3 length is 14 residues. Germline V CDR1 and CDR2: MDHEN, SYDVKM. CDR3 coding DNA: TGTGCCAGCAGTTTTGGGACAGGCGATTACGAGCAGTACTTC. Its protein is CASSFGTGDYEQYF.

In nucleotides, the CDR3 is TGTGCCAGCAGAAGACAGGGATACACTGAAGCTTTCTTT. Protein product: CASRRQGYTEAFF. This rearrangement joins TRBV6-6 to TRBJ1-1; TRBD1 agrees at 7 bases. J gave up 3 bases and V 6 bases, and 4 bases lay outside the gene matches. The CDR3 totals 13 residues. Germline V gene lookup returns CDR1 MNHNY and CDR2 SVGAGI (reference sequence).

The rearrangement joins TRBV2 to TRBJ2-7; the D gene is possibly TRBD1 (6 bases). Germline-derived CDR1 and CDR2 are SNHLY and FYNNEI. The CDR3 spans 13 residues. V gave up 6 bases and J gave up 4 bases, with 13 bases separating them. The chain's CDR3 is CASRSTQGYEQYF. The DNA of the CDR3 is TGTGCCAGCAGAAGCACTCAGGGGTACGAGCAGTACTTC.

This clone has just a few counts. The chain employs TRBV6-6 and TRBJ2-7, with 8 bases that match TRBD1. The ends lost 6 bases at V and 3 bases at J; junction bases unmatched: 4. The germline V gene encodes CDR1 MNHNY and CDR2 SVGAGI (reference sequence). The CDR3 runs to 13 residues. CDR3 nucleotides: TGTGCCAGCAGCACCACAGGGGGCTACGAGCAGTACTTC. Its translation is CASSTTGGYEQYF.

This rearrangement joins TRBV7-6 to TRBJ2-7, with 8 bases identical to TRBD2. The germline V gene has CDR1 SGHVS and CDR2 FNYEAQ. CDR3 length equals 18 residues. The J segment lost 0 bases and the V segment lost 5 bases, leaving 15 bases of the junction unmatched. In DNA, the CDR3 is TGTGCCAGCAGCACACCCTCTCTTGGCGGGGGGTTCTCCTACGAGCAGTACTTC. It translates to CASSTPSLGGGFSYEQYF.